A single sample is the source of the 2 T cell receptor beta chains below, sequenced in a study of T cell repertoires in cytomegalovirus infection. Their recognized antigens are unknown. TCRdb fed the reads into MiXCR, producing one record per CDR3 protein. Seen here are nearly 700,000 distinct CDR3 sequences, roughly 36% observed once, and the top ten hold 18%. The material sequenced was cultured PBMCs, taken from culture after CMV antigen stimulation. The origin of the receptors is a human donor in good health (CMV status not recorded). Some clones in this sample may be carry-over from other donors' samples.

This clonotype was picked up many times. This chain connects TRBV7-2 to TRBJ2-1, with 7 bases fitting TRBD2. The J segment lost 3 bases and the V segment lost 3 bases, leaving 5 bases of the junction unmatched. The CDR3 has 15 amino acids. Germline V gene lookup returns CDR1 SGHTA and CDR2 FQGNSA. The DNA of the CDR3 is TGTGCCAGCAGCTTTCAGGGACTACTCTACAATGAGCAGTTCTTC. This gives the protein CASSFQGLLYNEQFF.

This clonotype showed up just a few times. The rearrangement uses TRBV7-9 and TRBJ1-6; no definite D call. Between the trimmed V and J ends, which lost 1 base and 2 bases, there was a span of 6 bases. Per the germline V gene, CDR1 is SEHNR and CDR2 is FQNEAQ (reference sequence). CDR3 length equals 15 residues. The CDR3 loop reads CASSLGGTYNSPLHF. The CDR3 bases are TGTGCCAGCAGCTTAGGGGGTACCTATAATTCACCCCTCCACTTT.